What follows are 17 T cell receptor beta chains derived from one specimen sequenced in a study of early T cells in non-severe SARS-CoV-2 infection. TCRdb recomputed calls from the 5' RACE reads with MiXCR, one row per CDR3 protein. The sample has more than 85,000 distinct CDR3 sequences, approximately 12% seen once. The sample consisted of whole blood, taken at baseline. Every receptor here comes from an adult who was a healthcare worker with PCR-confirmed SARS-CoV-2 infection or an uninfected control (not recorded which).

This clonotype was counted at least ten times. The chain links TRBV2 to TRBJ2-3, with 8 bases fitting TRBD2. J was trimmed by 3 bases and V by 5 bases; bases with no gene match: 16. This CDR3 region has 18 residues. CDR1 and CDR2 from the germline V gene are SNHLY and FYNNEI. CDR3 DNA sequence: TGTGCCAGCAGTCATTGGCCTTGGGAGCGGGGGTTGACAGATACGCAGTATTTT. This encodes CASSHWPWERGLTDTQYF.

The rearrangement links TRBV28 to TRBJ2-2; D is perhaps TRBD1 or TRBD2 (5 bases each). The CDR3 loop spans 14 amino acids. Germline V gives CDR1 MDHEN, CDR2 SYDVKM. V shed 7 bases and J shed 0 bases, with 9 bases lying between them. CDR3: CASTGTPNTGELFF. The DNA of the CDR3 is TGTGCCAGCACCGGGACCCCGAACACCGGGGAGCTGTTTTTT.

This clonotype was seen only a few times. The V gene is TRBV11-3, the J gene TRBJ2-3; no definite D call. The V end was cut by 4 bases, the J end by 4 bases, with 6 bases between. CDR1 SGHNT and CDR2 YENEEA come from the germline V gene. The CDR3 extends over 12 amino acids. CDR3 in DNA: TGTGCCAGCAGCTCTCGGCCAGATACGCAGTATTTT. It is translated as CASSSRPDTQYF.

In this sample, this clonotype turned up a few times. V and J are TRBV4-1 and TRBJ2-3; 9 bases line up with TRBD1. This CDR3 region has 14 residues. The germline V gene encodes CDR1 MGHRA and CDR2 YSYEKL. V dropped 6 bases and J dropped 5; count of bases not matched to a gene: 6. CDR3 sequence (DNA): TGCGCCAGCAGTCTGGACAGGGGAGGAGATACGCAGTATTTT. It translates to CASSLDRGGDTQYF.

This clonotype showed up many times. The rearrangement joins TRBV5-4 to TRBJ1-1; no firm D call. The V gene's germline CDR1 is SGHNT and CDR2 YYREEE (reference sequence). The CDR3 has 13 amino acids. Between the trimmed V and J ends, which lost 0 bases and 6 bases, there was a span of 9 bases. The CDR3 bases are TGTGCCAGCAGCTTGGCGGCAGCAGCTGAAGCTTTCTTT. Its protein is CASSLAAAAEAFF.

This clonotype was counted a few times. The chain uses TRBV28 and TRBJ1-6; tentative D call: TRBD1 (5 bases). Trimming stripped 6 bases from V and 5 bases from J, with 14 bases between. The CDR3 loop spans 15 amino acids. Germline loops: CDR1 MDHEN, CDR2 SYDVKM. The CDR3: CASSPPGGNNSPLHF. CDR3 bases: TGTGCCAGCAGCCCGCCCGGGGGGAATAATTCACCCCTCCACTTT.

Ten or more counts support this clonotype. V and J are TRBV7-6 and TRBJ1-1, with D perhaps TRBD1 (6 bases). The CDR3 spans 18 residues. Germline CDR1 and CDR2: SGHVS and FNYEAQ. Trimming removed 5 bases from V and 2 bases from J, with 24 bases in between. CDR3 in DNA: TGTGCCAGCAGCGGTCGAGATACACAGGGTACTATAAACACTGAAGCTTTCTTT. Translating gives CASSGRDTQGTINTEAFF.

This clonotype occurred many times. V is TRBV5-1 and J is TRBJ2-3, with 10 bases identical to TRBD2. The CDR3 spans 17 residues. With 3 bases clipped from V and 2 bases from J, the junction kept 9 bases outside the gene matches. Germline V gene lookup returns CDR1 SGHRS and CDR2 YFSETQ. CDR3 sequence: CASSSITSGINTDTQYF. The CDR3 region has the DNA TGCGCCAGCAGCTCTATTACTAGCGGGATCAACACAGATACGCAGTATTTT.

The chain joins TRBV5-8 to TRBJ1-1; TRBD1 agrees at 8 bases. The CDR3 has 13 residues. J gave up 4 bases and V 4 bases, and 3 bases lay outside the gene matches. Looked up from germline, CDR1 is SGHTS and CDR2 is YDEGEE. The CDR3 sequence: CASSLGQATEAFF. The CDR3 nucleotides read TGTGCCAGCAGCCTGGGACAGGCCACTGAAGCTTTCTTT.

The J gene is TRBJ2-3, the V gene TRBV7-9; D unresolved. Germline V CDR1 and CDR2: SEHNR, FQNEAQ (reference sequence). This CDR3 is built from 15 residues. Trimming took 3 bases from V and 2 from J, leaving 12 bases between them. The CDR3 nucleotides read TGTGCCAGCAGCTTGGACGGGTTCCCCACAGATACGCAGTATTTT. Amino acids: CASSLDGFPTDTQYF.

The chain has TRBV29-1 and TRBJ2-5; D unresolved. Germline CDR1 and CDR2: SQVTM and ANQGSEA. The CDR3 has 13 amino acids. Trimming left V 2 bases short and J 5 bases short, with 12 bases between. For the CDR3, the DNA is TGCAGCGTTGAACGGGCCAGGCCGGAGACCCAGTACTTC. Its protein product is CSVERARPETQYF.

There are a few counts of this clonotype. J is TRBJ2-3 and V is TRBV20-1; 9 nucleotides line up with TRBD1. V gave up 6 bases and J gave up 2 bases; unmatched junction bases: 6. CDR3 length equals 14 residues. Per the germline V gene, CDR1 is DFQATT and CDR2 is SNEGSKA (reference sequence). CDR3 in amino acids: CSAATGGATDTQYF. The CDR3 DNA reads as TGCAGTGCCGCGACAGGGGGGGCCACAGATACGCAGTATTTT.

In this sample, this clonotype turned up many times. The CDR3 protein is CASSSLRGSGANVLTF. The CDR3 DNA is TGTGCCAGCAGCTCGCTCCGGGGCTCTGGGGCCAACGTCCTGACTTTC. The chain links TRBV11-2 to TRBJ2-6; possible D gene TRBD2, 5 bases. V was clipped by 4 bases and J by 0 bases, with 10 bases between them. This CDR3 contains 16 residues. Germline loops: CDR1 SGHAT, CDR2 FQNNGV.

The chain joins TRBV20-1 to TRBJ1-2, with 7 bases identical to TRBD1. Germline V gene sequence: CDR1 DFQATT, CDR2 SNEGSKA (reference sequence). The CDR3 is made up of 14 amino acids. The V segment lost 0 bases and the J segment 3 bases; nucleotides outside the gene matches: 4. The CDR3 DNA follows: TGCAGTGCTAGAGATCTTAGGGGGCACTATGGCTACACCTTC. Its protein product is CSARDLRGHYGYTF.

This chain connects TRBV19 to TRBJ2-3; D possibly corresponds to TRBD1 (6 bases). Trimming shortened V by 10 bases and J by 2 bases, and 10 bases separated the two germline ends. This CDR3 contains 12 residues. Per the germline V gene, CDR1 is LNHDA and CDR2 is SQIVND (reference sequence). CDR3 in DNA: TGTGCCACCACAGGGCCCACAGATACGCAGTATTTT. Encoded protein: CATTGPTDTQYF.

V gene TRBV6-5 combines with J gene TRBJ2-3, with a possible D match to TRBD2 (7 bases). The CDR3 covers 16 residues. The germline V gene encodes CDR1 MNHEY and CDR2 SVGAGI. V shed 0 bases and J shed 2 bases, with 12 bases lying between them. This chain's CDR3 is CASSYSNGGPTDTQYF. The CDR3 DNA sequence: TGTGCCAGCAGTTACTCGAACGGGGGGCCCACAGATACGCAGTATTTT.

This clonotype was found a few times. The V call is TRBV6-6, the J call TRBJ1-2; 7 positions match TRBD1. V shed 7 bases and J 3 bases; nucleotides not matched to a gene: 11. The CDR3 totals 15 residues. Germline values: CDR1 MNHNY, CDR2 SVGAGI (reference sequence). The CDR3 loop is CASTHTRDRDYGYTF. In DNA, the CDR3 is TGTGCCAGCACTCACACCCGGGACAGAGACTATGGCTACACCTTC.